The rows below give T cell receptor beta chains drawn from one sample of a study of blood T cell repertoires in COVID-19. Assay used: immunoSEQ multiplex PCR; TCRdb lists only in-frame clones, some missing. The repertoire holds approximately 51,000 clones, with 70% to 90% as singletons. The source material was peripheral blood. The receptor source for this set is a human donor in a cohort sampled during active COVID-19. CDR3s include the opening cysteine and the closing phenylalanine or tryptophan. The order of the fields is clone size, J gene, D gene, CDR3 length, V gene, CDR3 DNA, CDR3 protein. A D gene is named only where the DNA matches it firmly. Clone size is not always given. Where it is, it says once, few, many or a class for expanded clones.

>.|TRBJ2-1|TRBD2|16|TRBV5-1
TGCGCCAGCAGCTTAACTAGCGGGAGATCTTCCTATGAGCAGTTCTTC
CASSLTSGRSSYEQFF
>.|TRBJ2-2|.|16|TRBV19
TGTGCCAGTAGTATGGGCCTAGCGAGGAACACCGGGGAGCTGTTTTTT
CASSMGLARNTGELFF
>.|TRBJ1-6|TRBD1|15|TRBV19
TGTGCCAGCCGCACCCCGGGACAGGGGATTTCACCCCTCCACTTT
CASRTPGQGISPLHF
>.|TRBJ1-6|.|18|TRBV6-1
TGTGCCAGCAGTGAATCGGGGGGGATGTTCCGGGGTGTTCACACCCTCCACTTT
CASSESGGMFRGVHTLHF
>once|TRBJ1-2|.|13|TRBV3-1/TRBV3-2
TGTGCCAGCAGCCAAGATACGGGGTATGGCTACACCTTC
CASSQDTGYGYTF
>.|TRBJ2-7|TRBD2|15|TRBV5-1
TGCGCCAGCAGCTTCGGAGCGGGGTATAATGCCGAGCAGTACTTC
CASSFGAGYNAEQYF
>.|TRBJ1-2|TRBD1|14|TRBV2
TGTGCCAGCCAAGGACAGGGGGCTGACTATGGCTACACCTTC
CASQGQGADYGYTF
>.|TRBJ2-3|TRBD2|15|TRBV6-6
TGTGCCAGCAACCTAGGACTAGCGGGGTCTCCTACGCAGTATTTT
CASNLGLAGSPTQYF
>.|TRBJ1-5|.|13|TRBV29-1
TGCAGCGTTGCAGGGGTGGGAGGGCAGCCCCAGCATTTT
CSVAGVGGQPQHF
>.|TRBJ2-7|TRBD2|15|TRBV9
TGTGCCAGCAGCCCGGGCGAGACTAGCGGTGACGAGCAGTACTTC
CASSPGETSGDEQYF
>.|TRBJ2-4|.|16|TRBV6-1
TGTGCCAGCAGTGAAGATCAGCCAGGGGTCAAAAACATTCAGTACTTC
CASSEDQPGVKNIQYF
>.|TRBJ1-6|.|16|TRBV2
TGTGCCAGCAGTGAATCCGATGAGTTGCTTAATTCACCCCTCCACTTT
CASSESDELLNSPLHF
>.|TRBJ2-6|.|17|TRBV4-1
TGCGCCAGCAGCCAAGAATCAGGGATGGCCGGGGCCAACGTCCTGACTTTC
CASSQESGMAGANVLTF
>.|TRBJ2-1|TRBD2|14|TRBV4-1
TGCGCCAGCAGCCAGGCGGGAGCGTACAATGAGCAGTTCTTC
CASSQAGAYNEQFF
>.|TRBJ2-1|.|16|TRBV7-9
TGTGCCAGCAGCTCAGTGCGACTAGTAAATCACAATGAGCAGTTCTTC
CASSSVRLVNHNEQFF
>.|TRBJ1-6|.|12|TRBV19
TGTGCCAGTAGTAACGGGAATTCACCCCTCCACTTT
CASSNGNSPLHF